The clone carrying this TCR beta chain was seen once. These data belong to a study of blood T cell repertoires in COVID-19. Study-level background: The United States, Italy and Spain were the sources of the acute and convalescent COVID-19 samples. T cells, B-cell-depleted T cells, or PBMCs provided the cDNA or gDNA that served as material.

The authors' processing: Amplifying reference gene primers gave estimates of nucleated cell counts. Method: immunoSEQ multiplex PCR; TCRdb's copy keeps in-frame clones and lacks some. That table furnishes V, J and clone size, whereas the DNA furnished D and trimming. The sample includes around 230,000 clones, 75% to 90% of them seen just once. The V and J ends lost 4 bases and 1 base respectively, with 17 bases between them. Germline CDR1 and CDR2: SGDLS and YYNGEE. The CDR3 is 16 residues long. The sample taken for sequencing was peripheral blood. The clonotype originates from a man between 40 and 49 years old with acute or convalescent COVID-19. The chain joins TRBV9 to TRBJ1-1, with D perhaps matching TRBD1 (6 bases). CDR3 DNA sequence: TGTGCCAGCAGCCATCCCCAGGGGAGGGAGAACACTGAAGCTTTCTTT. It translates to CASSHPQGRENTEAFF.